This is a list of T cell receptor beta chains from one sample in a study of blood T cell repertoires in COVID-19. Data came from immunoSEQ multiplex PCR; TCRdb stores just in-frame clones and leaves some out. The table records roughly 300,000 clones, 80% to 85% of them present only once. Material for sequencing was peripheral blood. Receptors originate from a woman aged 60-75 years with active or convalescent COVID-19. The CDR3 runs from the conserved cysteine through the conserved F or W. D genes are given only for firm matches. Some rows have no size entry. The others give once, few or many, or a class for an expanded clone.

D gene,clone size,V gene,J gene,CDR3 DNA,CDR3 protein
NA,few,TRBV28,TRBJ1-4,TGTGCCAGCAGTTTGCTTGACAGGAGAACTGATGAAAAACTGTTTTTT,CASSLLDRRTDEKLFF
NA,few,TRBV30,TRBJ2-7,TGTGCTTGGAGAGGTATCGGGGAGCTTGGGCAGTACTTC,CAWRGIGELGQYF
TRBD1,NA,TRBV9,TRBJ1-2,TGTGCCAGCAGCGCCTATGACAGGGGGGCCTATGGCTACACCTTC,CASSAYDRGAYGYTF
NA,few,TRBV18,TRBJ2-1,TGTGCCAGCTCACCACCGGATTCGGGGGAAAGCTCCTACAATGAGCAGTTCTTC,CASSPPDSGESSYNEQFF
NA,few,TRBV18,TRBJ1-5,TGTGCCAGCTCACCAGGAGGGCTTGGCAATCAGCCCCAGCATTTT,CASSPGGLGNQPQHF
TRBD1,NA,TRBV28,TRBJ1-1,TGTGCCAGCAGTTCCGGACAGGGAAACACTGAAGCTTTCTTT,CASSSGQGNTEAFF
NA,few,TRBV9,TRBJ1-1,TGTGCCAGCAGCGTAGCAGACACTGAAGCTTTCTTT,CASSVADTEAFF
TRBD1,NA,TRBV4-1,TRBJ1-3,TGCGCCAGCAGCCCCCAGGGGGGCTCTGGAAACACCATATATTTT,CASSPQGGSGNTIYF
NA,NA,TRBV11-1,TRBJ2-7,TGTGCCAGCAGCTTTACAGTAACCTACGAGCAGTACTTC,CASSFTVTYEQYF
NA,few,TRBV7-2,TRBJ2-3,TGTGCCAGCAGCTTAGACGGGGGCACAGATACGCAGTATTTT,CASSLDGGTDTQYF
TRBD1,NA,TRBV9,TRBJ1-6,TGTGCCAGCAGCGTGGGACAGGGCGATTCACCCCTCCACTTT,CASSVGQGDSPLHF
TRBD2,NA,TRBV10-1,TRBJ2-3,TGCGCCAGCAGTGTACTAGCGGGGGGGGTAGATACGCAGTATTTT,CASSVLAGGVDTQYF
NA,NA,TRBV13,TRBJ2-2,TGTGCCAGCAGCCCCTTGGACAGAGCGAACACCGGGGAGCTGTTTTTT,CASSPLDRANTGELFF
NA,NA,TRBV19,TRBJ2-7,TGTGCCAGTAGTATAGAAGGTTCGGGCGAGCAGTACTTC,CASSIEGSGEQYF
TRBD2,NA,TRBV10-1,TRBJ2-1,TGCGCCAGCAGTGAACTCCAGGGCGGGGGGGCCTGGTCCTACAATGAGCAGTTCTTC,CASSELQGGGAWSYNEQFF
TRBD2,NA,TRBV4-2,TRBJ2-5,TGTGCCAGCAGCCAATCCCCTAGCGGCCCGTTGGAGACCCAGTACTTC,CASSQSPSGPLETQYF
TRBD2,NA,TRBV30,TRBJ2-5,TGTGCCTGGAGCCCGGTGGGAGGGGACCAAGAGACCCAGTACTTC,CAWSPVGGDQETQYF
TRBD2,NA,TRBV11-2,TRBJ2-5,TGTGCCAGCAGCTTGGGGACTAGCGGGACCCGGGGAGGGACCCAGTACTTC,CASSLGTSGTRGGTQYF
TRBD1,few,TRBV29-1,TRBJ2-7,TGCAGCGTGGGACAGGGCGCCTACGAGCAGTACTTC,CSVGQGAYEQYF
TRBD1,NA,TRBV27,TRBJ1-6,TGTGCCAGCAGCCAGGACAGGGGAACACCCCTCCACTTT,CASSQDRGTPLHF
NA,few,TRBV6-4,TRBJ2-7,TGTGCCAGCAGTCTAAACCCAGCGTCCCTGGACGAGCAGTACTTC,CASSLNPASLDEQYF
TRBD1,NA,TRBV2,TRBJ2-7,TGTGCCAGCACCCGGACAGGGGAGGGCGAGCAGTACTTC,CASTRTGEGEQYF
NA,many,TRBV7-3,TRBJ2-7,TGTGCCAGCAGCTTAAAAGTCTACTACGAGCAGTACTTC,CASSLKVYYEQYF
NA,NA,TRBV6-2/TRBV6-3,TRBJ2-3,TGTGCCAGCAGTTACATTGGCAGGGCCCTCACAGATACGCAGTATTTT,CASSYIGRALTDTQYF
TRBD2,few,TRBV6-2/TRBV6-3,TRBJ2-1,TGTGCCAGCAGCCCTATTAGCGGGGGGGCCCAAAATGAGCAGTTCTTC,CASSPISGGAQNEQFF
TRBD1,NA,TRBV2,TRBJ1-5,TGTGCCAGCAGTCAGGGGGCGCGAAGGCAGCCCCAGCATTTT,CASSQGARRQPQHF
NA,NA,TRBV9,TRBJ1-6,TGTGCCAGCAGCGTCGGAGATAATTCACCCCTCCACTTT,CASSVGDNSPLHF
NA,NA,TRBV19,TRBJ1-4,TGTGCCAGCAGTGTAGCTGCAACTAATGAAAAACTGTTTTTT,CASSVAATNEKLFF
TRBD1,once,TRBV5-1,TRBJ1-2,TGCGCCAGCAGCTTTGACAGGGACTACACCTTC,CASSFDRDYTF
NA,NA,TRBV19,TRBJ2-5,TGTGCCAGTAGTTTTATACATCAAGAGACCCAGTACTTC,CASSFIHQETQYF
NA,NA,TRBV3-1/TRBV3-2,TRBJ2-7,TGTGCCAGCAGCCCCGAGGGGGGGGAAACAAGACAAGGGCAGTACTTC,CASSPEGGETRQGQYF
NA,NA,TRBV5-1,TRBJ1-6,TGCGCCAGCAGCTTGCGGGGTATGGCAATTTCACCCCTCCACTTT,CASSLRGMAISPLHF
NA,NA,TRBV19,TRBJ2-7,TGTGCCAGTAGTATCAGTGGTACCTACGAGCAGTACTTC,CASSISGTYEQYF
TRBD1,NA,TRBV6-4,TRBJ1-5,TGTGCCAGCAGCCCGACAGGGGGAGTAGGCAATCAGCCCCAGCATTTT,CASSPTGGVGNQPQHF
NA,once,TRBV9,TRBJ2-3,TGTGCCAGCAGCCTCGCAGATACGCAGTATTTT,CASSLADTQYF
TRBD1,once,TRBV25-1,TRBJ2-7,TGTGCCAGCAGTAAGACAGGGGCCAGCTCCTACGAGCAGTACTTC,CASSKTGASSYEQYF
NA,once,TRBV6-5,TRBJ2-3,TGTGCCACCACTAGGGAAAGCACAGATACGCAGTATTTT,CATTRESTDTQYF
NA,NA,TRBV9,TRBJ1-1,TGTGCCAGCAGCGTACAGGGCTCTGAAGCTTTCTTT,CASSVQGSEAFF
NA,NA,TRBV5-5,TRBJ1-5,TGTGCCAGCAGCTTGGTGCAGGGTAGCAATCAGCCCCAGCATTTT,CASSLVQGSNQPQHF
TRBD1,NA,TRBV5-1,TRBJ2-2,TGCGCCAGCAGCTTGCGGGGACAGGGGGGCACCGGGGAGCTGTTTTTT,CASSLRGQGGTGELFF
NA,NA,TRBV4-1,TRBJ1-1,TGCGCCAGCAGCCCGGGGGGAGTTCCCTCGAACACTGAAGCTTTCTTT,CASSPGGVPSNTEAFF
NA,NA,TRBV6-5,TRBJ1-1,TGTGCCAGCAGTTACTCGAGGAACACTGAAGCTTTCTTT,CASSYSRNTEAFF
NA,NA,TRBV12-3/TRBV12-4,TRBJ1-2,TGTGCCAGCAGTCCTAACAGGAATGGCTACACCTTC,CASSPNRNGYTF
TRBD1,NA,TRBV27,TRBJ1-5,TGTGCCAGCAGACCCGGACAGGTTAATCAGCCCCAGCATTTT,CASRPGQVNQPQHF
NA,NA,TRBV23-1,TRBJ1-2,TGCGCCAGCAGTCAATCAGTATCGGGGGGTGATGGCTACACCTTC,CASSQSVSGGDGYTF
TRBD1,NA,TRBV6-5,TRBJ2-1,TGTGCCAGCATAGGGACAGGCTCCTACAATGAGCAGTTCTTC,CASIGTGSYNEQFF
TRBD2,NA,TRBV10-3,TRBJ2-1,TGTGCCATCAGTGAAGGCGGGGGGTCCTACAATGAGCAGTTCTTC,CAISEGGGSYNEQFF
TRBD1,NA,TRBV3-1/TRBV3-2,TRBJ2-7,TGTGCCAGCAGCCCAGGGACAGGGAGGGAGCAGTACTTC,CASSPGTGREQYF
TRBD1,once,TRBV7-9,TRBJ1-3,TGTGCCAGCAGCTTAGGGACAGGGCGAAATACTGCATATTTT,CASSLGTGRNTAYF
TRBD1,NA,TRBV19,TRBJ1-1,TGTGCCAGTAGACTGACAGGGGTGGAGGACACTGAAGCTTTCTTT,CASRLTGVEDTEAFF
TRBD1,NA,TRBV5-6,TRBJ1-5,TGTGCCAGCAGCGGGGGACAGGGGTCTTCAAATCAGCCCCAGCATTTT,CASSGGQGSSNQPQHF
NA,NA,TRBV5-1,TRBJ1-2,TGCGCCAGCAGCTTGGATCCAGGTCCTTTATATGGCTACACCTTC,CASSLDPGPLYGYTF
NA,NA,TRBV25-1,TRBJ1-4,TGTGCCAGCAGTGAAGCGGGGGCAACTAATGAAAAACTGTTTTTT,CASSEAGATNEKLFF
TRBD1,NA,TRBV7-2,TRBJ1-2,TGTGCCAGCAGTTCCCGGGACAGGGGGCAACCTAACTATGGCTACACCTTC,CASSSRDRGQPNYGYTF